This passage covers 14 T cell receptor beta chains from one sample sequenced in a study of T cells expressing NK-cell markers. TCRdb re-analyzed the 5' RACE reads; it lists each CDR3 protein once, without DNA. The repertoire table contains some 120,000 distinct CDR3 sequences. Specimen: blood T cells: a sorted CD56 or NKG2C T cell subset, CD4+ or CD8+ T cells, or bulk PBMC T cells (not recorded which). All receptors come from a woman aged 18-69 years in good health.

V and J are TRBV7-9 and TRBJ2-1. The CDR3 runs 12 residues. CDR1 and CDR2 from the germline V gene are SEHNR and FQNEAQ (reference sequence). The CDR3 region is CASSLDGVEQFF.

The gene calls are TRBV12-3 or TRBV12-4 and TRBJ2-3; TCRdb calls TRBD1, which cannot be checked without DNA. CDR3 length equals 15 residues. CDR3 loop: CASSLAGRHTDTQYF.

The chain has TRBV29-1 and TRBJ2-3; TCRdb's D gene call, TRBD1, goes unchecked for lack of DNA. The CDR3 spans 14 residues. The germline gives CDR1 SQVTM, CDR2 ANQGSEA. The CDR3 here is CSAPPGQATDTQYF.

V gene TRBV7-6 combines with J gene TRBJ1-4. The CDR3 is made up of 15 amino acids. The germline CDR1 and CDR2 sequences are SGHVS and FNYEAQ. The CDR3 region is CASSINGALNEKLFF.

The rearrangement uses TRBV7-3 and TRBJ1-6; TCRdb's D call of TRBD1 is untestable without DNA. The V gene's germline CDR1 is SGHTA and CDR2 FQGTGA. The CDR3 totals 18 residues. CDR3 sequence: CASSQGPTPGEIDSPLHF. Drawing the rest from reference TRBV7-3 and TRBJ1-6, the complete variable domain is GAGVSQTPSNKVTEKGKYVELRCDPISGHTALYWYRQSLGQGPEFLIYFQGTGAADDSGLPNDRFFAVRPEGSVSTLKIQRTERGDSAVYLCASSQGPTPGEIDSPLHFGNGTRLTVT.

This chain connects TRBV27 to TRBJ2-5. In germline, CDR1 is MNHEY, CDR2 SMNVEV (reference sequence). The CDR3 consists of 13 residues. The CDR3 loop reads CASSFAPEETQYF.

The rearrangement links TRBV6-6 to TRBJ2-3. Germline CDR1 and CDR2: MNHNY and SVGAGI (reference sequence). This CDR3 comprises 13 residues. The chain's CDR3 is CATYLLLTDTQYF.

V and J are TRBV27 and TRBJ2-1; TCRdb selects TRBD1, and the lack of DNA leaves this call unchecked. CDR1 is MNHEY, CDR2 SMNVEV, per germline (reference sequence). This CDR3 is built from 15 residues. The CDR3: CASSSILQAYNEQFF.

J is TRBJ2-1 and V is TRBV7-2; absent DNA, TCRdb's TRBD2 call cannot be checked. There are 14 residues in the CDR3. CDR1 and CDR2 from the germline V gene are SGHTA and FQGNSA. The CDR3 region is CASSGGLGGNEQFF.

V and J are TRBV20-1 and TRBJ2-7. Germline CDR1 is DFQATT and CDR2 is SNEGSKA (reference sequence). CDR3 length: 12 amino acids. CDR3 amino acids: CSTPRGSYEQYF.

The rearrangement joins TRBV4-2 to TRBJ2-1; TCRdb indicates TRBD1, and absent DNA this call remains unverified. Germline CDR1 is LGHNA and CDR2 is YNFKEQ. CDR3 size: 19 residues. CDR3: CASSQIPGESISSYNEQFF.

The rearrangement links TRBV14 to TRBJ2-7. Germline V gives CDR1 SGHDN, CDR2 FVKESK. CDR3 length: 13 residues. The CDR3 protein is CASSQVVGYEQYF.

The chain carries TRBV20-1 and TRBJ1-1. The CDR3 spans 11 residues. Germline V gene lookup returns CDR1 DFQATT and CDR2 SNEGSKA (reference sequence). CDR3 residues: CSASSNTEAFF.

The chain uses TRBV27 and TRBJ1-5. CDR1 and CDR2 (germline): MNHEY, SMNVEV (reference sequence). CDR3 length equals 14 residues. This CDR3 is CASSLSVGNQPQHF.